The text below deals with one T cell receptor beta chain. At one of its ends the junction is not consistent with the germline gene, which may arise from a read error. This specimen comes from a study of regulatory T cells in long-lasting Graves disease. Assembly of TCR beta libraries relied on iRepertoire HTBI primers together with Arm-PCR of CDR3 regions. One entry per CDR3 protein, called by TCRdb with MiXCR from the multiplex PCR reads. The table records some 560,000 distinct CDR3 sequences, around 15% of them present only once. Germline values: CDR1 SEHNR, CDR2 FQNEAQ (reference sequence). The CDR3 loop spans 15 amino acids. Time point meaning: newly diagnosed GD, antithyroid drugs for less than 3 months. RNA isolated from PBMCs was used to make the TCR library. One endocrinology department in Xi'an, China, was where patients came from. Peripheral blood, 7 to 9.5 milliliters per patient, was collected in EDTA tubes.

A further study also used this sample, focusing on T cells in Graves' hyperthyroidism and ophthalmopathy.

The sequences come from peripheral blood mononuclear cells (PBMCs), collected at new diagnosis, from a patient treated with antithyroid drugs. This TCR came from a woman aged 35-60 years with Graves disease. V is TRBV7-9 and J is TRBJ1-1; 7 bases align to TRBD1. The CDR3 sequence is CASSLVGDNRGEALF. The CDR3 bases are TGTGCCAGCAGCTTAGTAGGGGATAACAGGGGAGAAGCTCTCTTT.